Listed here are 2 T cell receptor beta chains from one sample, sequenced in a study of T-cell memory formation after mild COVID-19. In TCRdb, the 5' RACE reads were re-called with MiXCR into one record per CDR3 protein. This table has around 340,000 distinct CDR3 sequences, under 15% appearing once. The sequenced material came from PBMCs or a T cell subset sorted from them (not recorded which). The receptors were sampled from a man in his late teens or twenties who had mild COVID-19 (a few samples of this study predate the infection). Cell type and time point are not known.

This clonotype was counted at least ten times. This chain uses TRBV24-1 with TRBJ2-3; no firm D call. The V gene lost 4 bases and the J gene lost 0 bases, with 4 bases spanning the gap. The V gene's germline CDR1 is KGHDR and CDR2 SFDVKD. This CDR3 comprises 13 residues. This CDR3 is CATSDPSTDTQYF. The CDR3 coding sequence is TGTGCCACCAGTGACCCCAGCACAGATACGCAGTATTTT.

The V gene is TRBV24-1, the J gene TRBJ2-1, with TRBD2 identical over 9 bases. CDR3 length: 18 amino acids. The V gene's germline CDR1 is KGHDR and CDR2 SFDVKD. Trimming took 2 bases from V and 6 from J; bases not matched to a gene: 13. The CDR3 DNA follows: TGTGCCACCAGTGATTCAACCGGGGATAGCGGGGGTGGCAATGAGCAGTTCTTC. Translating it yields CATSDSTGDSGGGNEQFF.